These 13 T cell receptor beta chains share one sample of origin, sequenced in a study of T-cell reconstitution after alpha-beta-depleted transplantation in children (dated by TCRdb to about 2016). Receptor amplification or capture employed PCR. The sequencer listed for this sample is Illumina HiSeq 2500. TCR libraries were prepared with molecular barcoding, using unique molecular identifiers to normalize TCRbeta repertoire quantification. The public reads were reanalyzed by TCRdb: fastp trimming at Q25, MiXCR alignment, in-frame beta chains only. One record per CDR3 amino acid sequence lists the most common genes and DNA. This sample has over 200,000 distinct CDR3 sequences in its table, and about a tenth of those were observed once. Jointly, the top ten make up less than 8% of the sample. Sequences were derived from PBMCs from the stem cell graft donor, sampled from the stem cell graft. The receptors come from a human donor who donated a stem cell graft to a child with acute lymphoblastic leukemia.

This clonotype was counted between two and nine times. The gene calls are TRBV7-9 and TRBJ2-5; tentative D call: TRBD2 (5 bases). The germline V and J ends were trimmed by 11 bases and 4 bases, with 20 bases remaining between them. This CDR3 has 14 residues. CDR1 SEHNR and CDR2 FQNEAQ come from the germline V gene (reference sequence). The CDR3 reads CACRVRAAPETQYF. DNA for the CDR3: TGTGCCTGCCGGGTCCGAGCGGCCCCAGAGACCCAGTACTTC.

This clonotype was counted many times. Written as DNA, the CDR3 is TGTGCCAGCAGCTTAGCACCCCAAATGACAGGGGAATTCGCTGAAGCTTTCTTT. It specifies CASSLAPQMTGEFAEAFF. The chain couples TRBV11-1 to TRBJ1-1; TRBD1 agrees at 8 bases. The V gene end was trimmed by 0 bases and the J gene end by 6 bases; junction bases not matched to a gene: 15. Germline V lookup: CDR1 SGHAT, CDR2 FQDESV (reference sequence). The CDR3 extends over 18 amino acids.

This clonotype was counted at least ten times. The V gene is TRBV7-2, the J gene TRBJ1-5; a possible D gene is TRBD1 (6 bases). The CDR3 sequence is 17 residues long. Germline values: CDR1 SGHTA, CDR2 FQGNSA. V gave up 5 bases and J gave up 11 bases, with 28 bases separating them. The CDR3 DNA sequence: TGTGCCAGCAGCCCTGATATATTATCTGGGGGATCAGGGGCCCAGCATTTT. Residues: CASSPDILSGGSGAQHF.

The sample holds a few counts of this clonotype. This chain connects TRBV10-3 to TRBJ1-4; possible D gene TRBD1, 5 bases. CDR3 length: 14 amino acids. CDR1 is ENHRY and CDR2 is SYGVKD in the germline V gene. V was trimmed by 5 bases and J by 6 bases, leaving 13 bases between them. The CDR3 coding sequence is TGTGCCATCAGTTCCGGGACCGAAGATGAAAAACTGTTTTTT. Its translation is CAISSGTEDEKLFF.

This clonotype was found many times. V gene TRBV27 combines with J gene TRBJ2-3; no clear D. V was cut by 1 base and J by 0 bases, with 5 bases left in between. Germline V gives CDR1 MNHEY, CDR2 SMNVEV (reference sequence). The CDR3 covers 14 residues. The CDR3 spells CASSLYHSTDTQYF. CDR3 DNA sequence: TGTGCCAGCAGTTTATATCATAGCACAGATACGCAGTATTTT.

Many counts were recorded for this clonotype. This chain uses TRBV12-3 or TRBV12-4 with TRBJ2-6; D is possibly TRBD1 (5 bases). Trimming left V 7 bases short and J 8 bases short, with 12 bases between. This CDR3 is built from 13 residues. The CDR3 sequence is CASNRPGTNVLTF. Written as DNA, the CDR3 is TGTGCCAGCAACCGACCAGGGACCAACGTCCTGACTTTC.

This clonotype was seen at least ten times. The V call is TRBV10-2, the J call TRBJ2-2, with 10 positions matching TRBD2. Germline V gives CDR1 WSHSY, CDR2 SAAADI. The CDR3 runs to 17 residues. J lost 4 bases, V lost 6 bases, and 11 bases had no gene match. The CDR3 nucleotides read TGCGCCAGCAGCGATCCGGGACTAGCGCCGGGCACCGGGGAGCTGTTTTTT. Protein product: CASSDPGLAPGTGELFF.

J is TRBJ2-3 and V is TRBV18; TRBD1 matches at 7 bases. CDR1 KGHSH and CDR2 LQKENI come from the germline V gene. The junction had 9 bases not matched to a gene; V was cut back by 3 bases and J by 6 bases. CDR3 length: 15 amino acids. CDR3 residues: CASSPRDSLRDTQYF. CDR3 nucleotides: TGTGCCAGCTCACCCCGGGACAGCTTACGGGATACGCAGTATTTT.

This clonotype was detected ten times or more. The rearrangement joins TRBV6-2 or TRBV6-3 to TRBJ1-3; perhaps TRBD1 as D (5 bases). V was clipped by 1 base and J by 0 bases, with 10 bases between them. Germline CDR1 reads MNHEY; CDR2 reads SVGEGT. CDR3 length equals 16 residues. The CDR3 nucleotides are TGTGCCAGCAGTTACTACGGGGGAAGCTCTGGAAACACCATATATTTT. Its translation is CASSYYGGSSGNTIYF.

This clonotype was picked up many times. This sequence joins TRBV10-3 and TRBJ1-4; no clear D. Germline V gene lookup returns CDR1 ENHRY and CDR2 SYGVKD. The CDR3 length is 14 residues. Trimming took off 4 bases at V and 4 bases at J, with 10 bases between the two ends. The CDR3 is CAISGSAGNEKLFF. The CDR3 DNA reads as TGTGCCATCAGTGGCAGTGCCGGTAATGAAAAACTGTTTTTT.

This clonotype was seen ten or more times. The V and J genes are TRBV4-1 and TRBJ2-7; D is unresolved. Per germline, CDR1 MGHRA and CDR2 YSYEKL. This CDR3 comprises 17 residues. Trimming left V 0 bases short and J 0 bases short, with 15 bases between. In nucleotides, the CDR3 is TGCGCCAGCAGCCAAGACGAGGCAATCCTTAGCTCCTACGAGCAGTACTTC. This sequence encodes CASSQDEAILSSYEQYF.

This chain links TRBV11-1 with TRBJ1-2; D is possibly TRBD1 (5 bases). The germline V gene encodes CDR1 SGHAT and CDR2 FQDESV (reference sequence). V gave up 5 bases and J gave up 0 bases, with 19 bases separating them. CDR3 length: 17 amino acids. CDR3 bases: TGTGCCAGCAGCCCCACCCCAGGGTATTCAACTAACTATGGCTACACCTTC. Translation gives CASSPTPGYSTNYGYTF.

The CDR3 DNA sequence: TGTGCCAGTAGCGGACAGGGGGCTCTTTCCCCCCAGCATTTT. This translates into CASSGQGALSPQHF. The chain links TRBV19 to TRBJ1-5; 11 bases are shared with TRBD1. V lost 6 bases and J lost 10; bases outside the gene matches: 8. Germline V gene data show CDR1 as LNHDA and CDR2 as SQIVND (reference sequence). This CDR3 has 14 residues.